The 13 T cell receptor beta chains below all came from one sample that was sequenced in a study of cytomegalovirus exposure and HLA in healthy donors. The study ran its PCR with 60 Vbeta and 13 Jbeta primers. Measured with immunoSEQ multiplex PCR; TCRdb has only the in-frame clones, and not every one. The sample has approximately 140,000 clones; 70% to 80% are singletons. The sequencing sample was made of PBMCs. These receptors came from a woman in her fifties or sixties in good health and CMV-seronegative.

This clone was seen a few times. The genes are TRBV5-1 and TRBJ1-4; D gene uncertain. CDR3 length equals 15 residues. Looked up from germline, CDR1 is SGHRS and CDR2 is YFSETQ. V lost 1 base to trimming and J lost 5 bases, with 12 bases between them. Here the CDR3 reads CASSLNSQSNEKLFF. Here the CDR3 DNA reads TGCGCCAGCAGCTTGAACAGTCAATCGAATGAAAAACTGTTTTTT.

V and J are TRBV4-1 and TRBJ2-7; D gene uncertain. There are 17 residues in the CDR3. Trimming took off 0 bases at V and 6 bases at J, with 21 bases between the two ends. Per the germline V gene, CDR1 is MGHRA and CDR2 is YSYEKL. The CDR3 sequence: CASSQESGIPHSAEQYF. The CDR3 coding sequence is TGCGCCAGCAGCCAAGAATCGGGTATCCCTCACTCGGCCGAGCAGTACTTC.

This clone was observed a few times. The chain carries TRBV2 and TRBJ1-2; 8 bases agree with TRBD1. The CDR3 has 12 residues. The germline CDR1 and CDR2 sequences are SNHLY and FYNNEI. Trimming cost V 9 bases and J 6 bases; bases outside gene matches: 6. The CDR3 is CASKTQGDGYTF. CDR3 nucleotide sequence: TGTGCCAGTAAGACACAGGGGGATGGCTACACCTTC.

This clone was seen more than once but under ten times. This rearrangement joins TRBV7-9 to TRBJ2-7; 7 positions agree with TRBD2. J was trimmed by 6 bases and V by 1 base; bases with no gene match: 12. CDR3 length equals 16 residues. The germline V gene encodes CDR1 SEHNR and CDR2 FQNEAQ (reference sequence). The CDR3 loop is CASSLGPVGAGVEQYF. The CDR3 region has the DNA TGTGCCAGCAGCTTAGGCCCGGTGGGTGCGGGGGTCGAGCAGTACTTC.

V gene TRBV19 combines with J gene TRBJ1-4; D perhaps matches TRBD1 (6 bases). This CDR3 comprises 14 residues. The V and J ends lost 6 bases and 0 bases respectively, with 8 bases between them. The germline gives CDR1 LNHDA, CDR2 SQIVND (reference sequence). CDR3 loop: CASRWDTTNEKLFF. CDR3 in DNA: TGTGCCAGTAGGTGGGACACAACTAATGAAAAACTGTTTTTT.

CDR3 residues: CASSLVALPRDGYTF. Here the CDR3 DNA reads TGTGCCAGCAGCTTAGTTGCCCTACCGAGGGATGGCTACACCTTC. The V call is TRBV7-2, the J call TRBJ1-2; no reliable D call. There are 15 residues in the CDR3. The germline V and J ends were trimmed by 1 base and 6 bases, with 15 bases remaining between them. Germline loops: CDR1 SGHTA, CDR2 FQGNSA.

The rearrangement joins TRBV4-1 to TRBJ2-7; D possibly corresponds to TRBD1 (5 bases). The CDR3 extends over 13 amino acids. Trimming pared 3 bases from V and 3 bases from J, leaving 9 bases between. CDR1 and CDR2 from the germline V gene are MGHRA and YSYEKL. The CDR3 nucleotides are TGCGCCAGCAGCCACAAGACAGACTACGAGCAGTACTTC. Protein product: CASSHKTDYEQYF.

The rearrangement uses TRBV5-1 and TRBJ2-3; 13 bases match TRBD2. This CDR3 comprises 16 residues. Germline-derived CDR1 and CDR2 are SGHRS and YFSETQ. The V segment lost 3 bases and the J segment 6 bases; nucleotides outside the gene matches: 7. The CDR3 region is CASSSVTSGGLDTQYF. CDR3 bases: TGCGCCAGCAGCTCGGTGACTAGCGGGGGGTTGGATACGCAGTATTTT.

This clone was counted once. V usage is TRBV19 and J usage is TRBJ1-2, with TRBD1 matching over 7 bases. J gave up 8 bases and V 4 bases, and 7 bases lay outside the gene matches. This CDR3 comprises 13 residues. Germline V gives CDR1 LNHDA, CDR2 SQIVND (reference sequence). CDR3 residues: CASSTTGAWGYTF. The DNA of the CDR3 is TGTGCCAGTAGTACTACAGGGGCATGGGGCTACACCTTC.

This chain uses TRBV5-1 with TRBJ2-3, with 12 nucleotides matching TRBD2. The CDR3 length is 15 residues. Trimming cost V 2 bases and J 6 bases; bases outside gene matches: 4. Germline V gives CDR1 SGHRS, CDR2 YFSETQ. The CDR3 here is CASSFTSGGPDTQYF. The DNA of the CDR3 is TGCGCCAGCAGCTTTACTAGCGGGGGGCCGGATACGCAGTATTTT.

In this sample, this clone turned up many times. The gene calls are TRBV5-4 and TRBJ2-1; D may be TRBD1 (5 bases). The CDR3 contains 16 residues. The germline V gene encodes CDR1 SGHNT and CDR2 YYREEE (reference sequence). Trimming removed 4 bases at V and 4 bases at J, with 18 bases between. This chain's CDR3 is CASSLTAGQGYNEQFF. CDR3 nucleotides: TGTGCCAGCAGCCTCACTGCTGGGCAGGGATACAATGAGCAGTTCTTC.

This clone was seen a handful of times. This chain joins TRBV7-9 and TRBJ1-1; 8 bases line up with TRBD1. Trimming removed 6 bases from V and 5 bases from J; junction bases left unmatched: 5. Germline-derived CDR1 and CDR2 are SEHNR and FQNEAQ (reference sequence). The CDR3 extends over 13 amino acids. This CDR3 reads CASRTGGWTEAFF. The CDR3 DNA sequence: TGTGCCAGCAGAACAGGGGGGTGGACTGAAGCTTTCTTT.

The J gene is TRBJ2-2, the V gene TRBV11-2; 11 bases agree with TRBD1. There are 14 residues in the CDR3. Per germline, CDR1 SGHAT and CDR2 FQNNGV. Unmatched junction bases numbered 2, after V lost 5 bases and J lost 6 bases. In DNA form, the CDR3 reads TGTGCCAGCAGCCGGGGACAGGGGGCCGGGGAGCTGTTTTTT. Amino acid sequence: CASSRGQGAGELFF.